Each of the 5 T cell receptor beta chains below was sequenced from the same sample in a study of T cells in women clearing cervical HPV infection. This table comes from immunoSEQ multiplex PCR, and its TCRdb copy is limited to in-frame clones, with some not included. The table for this sample gives 25,000 to 35,000 clones. Sequenced input: blood buffy coat. The receptors come from a woman aged 18 to 75 with a cervical HPV16 infection that either progressed to CIN3+ or cleared (not recorded which).

With regard to this clone: The read finishes 3 residues shy of the CDR3 end, and the germline J gene is used to complete it. The rearrangement joins TRBV12-5 to TRBJ2-3; perhaps TRBD1 as D (6 bases). CDR1 is LGHNT and CDR2 is FRNRAP in the germline V gene. This CDR3 region has 13 residues. With 6 bases removed from V and 6 bases from J, the gap between germline ends came to 13 bases. The sequenced part of the CDR3 DNA is TGTGCTAGTGGGACAGGTCGGAGCGATACG. Encoded protein: CASGTGRSDT. The full CDR3 protein reads CASGTGRSDTQYF.

About this clone itself: The CDR3 end falls 3 residues outside the read, so it is completed with the germline J gene. This chain links TRBV30 with TRBJ2-5, with D perhaps matching TRBD2 (7 bases). Germline values: CDR1 GTSNPN, CDR2 SVGIG (reference sequence). V lost 1 base to trimming and J lost 5 bases, with 14 bases between them. The CDR3 sequence is 14 residues long. Incomplete CDR3 DNA: TGTGCCTGGAGTGCCTCCAGGGGAGGGGAGACC. Protein: CAWSASRGGET. In full, the CDR3 is CAWSASRGGETQYF.

Concerning this clone: The DNA ends 3 residues before the CDR3 does, and the rest of the CDR3 is filled in from the germline J gene. This chain uses TRBV19 with TRBJ2-1; 10 bases line up with TRBD2. The CDR3 is 16 amino acids. Germline V gives CDR1 LNHDA, CDR2 SQIVND (reference sequence). J gave up 0 bases and V 7 bases, and 6 bases lay outside the gene matches. This CDR3 reads CASTSLAGSSYNEQFF. The DNA read from the CDR3 is TGTGCCAGTACCTCACTAGCGGGGAGCTCCTACAATGAG.

Turning to this clone: Read sequence stops 3 residues before the CDR3 end, and the germline J gene provides the missing end. The rearrangement links TRBV6-2 or TRBV6-3 to TRBJ1-2, with TRBD1 identical over 9 bases. Germline CDR1 MNHEY, CDR2 SVGEGT. V lost 6 bases, J lost 6 bases, and 5 bases stayed unmatched. The CDR3 spans 13 residues. The sequenced CDR3 bases are TGTGCCAGCAGCACCCGGGACAGGGATGGC. It specifies CASSTRDRDG. The entire CDR3 reads CASSTRDRDGYTF.

For this clone: Sequencing ends 3 residues short of the CDR3 end; the germline J gene provides the rest. The V gene is TRBV2, the J gene TRBJ2-3, with 11 positions matching TRBD1. The CDR3 contains 14 residues. The V gene's germline CDR1 is SNHLY and CDR2 FYNNEI. The part of the CDR3 DNA that was read is TGTGCCAGCAAAGAGGGACAGGGGGGCCGGCCG. It yields the protein CASKEGQGGRP. In full, the CDR3 is CASKEGQGGRPQYF.